This T cell receptor (beta chain) was documented in a study of T cells in Graves' hyperthyroidism and ophthalmopathy. About the study: Peripheral blood sampling occurred at initial diagnosis, before any treatment.

RNA transcripts served as the template for amplifying TCR beta CDR3 regions. The study used the HTBI primer set for a first-round RT-PCR of the TCR CDR3. TCRdb re-called the multiplex PCR reads with MiXCR, one entry per CDR3 protein. This sample has roughly 510,000 distinct CDR3 sequences, with less than 25% found just once. This clonotype has a single count. Antigen: not known. Germline V lookup: CDR1 SQVTM, CDR2 ANQGSEA. The junction had 5 bases not matched to a gene; V was cut back by 4 bases and J by 2 bases. The CDR3 loop spans 13 amino acids. Findings and limits, study-wide: Ophthalmopathy stood apart from stable hyperthyroidism in a 13 V-J model.

The study excluded patients with uncontrolled infection, other autoimmune disease, pregnancy or lactation. Diagnostic assessment was based on clinical symptoms, serum thyroxine and TRAb, thyroid ultrasound and orbital computed tomography. This sequence was found in a man aged 18 to 30 with Graves' hyperthyroidism. Sequencing input: blood. This sequence joins TRBV29-1 and TRBJ2-7; 7 bases are a match to TRBD1. The CDR3 reads CSVGGQNAYEQYF. CDR3 coding DNA: TGCAGCGTTGGGGGACAGAACGCCTACGAGCAGTACTTC.